These 6 T cell receptor beta chains share one sample of origin, sequenced in a study of cytomegalovirus exposure and HLA in healthy donors. Researchers ran the PCR with 60 Vbeta and 13 Jbeta primers. Profiled with immunoSEQ multiplex PCR; TCRdb holds only in-frame clones, not every one. Among about 130,000 clones listed, over 60% were seen once. Sample: PBMCs. These receptors came from a male donor in good health and CMV-seropositive.

The rearrangement links TRBV5-5 to TRBJ1-6; 9 bases align to TRBD1. CDR3 length: 16 residues. Germline CDR1 is SGHKS and CDR2 is YYEKEE (reference sequence). V shed 4 bases and J 5 bases; nucleotides not matched to a gene: 7. CDR3 protein: CASSGTGFVDNSPLHF. CDR3 nucleotides: TGTGCCAGCAGCGGGACAGGGTTCGTAGATAATTCACCCCTCCACTTT.

This clone showed up just once. The chain has TRBV2 and TRBJ1-1, with 10 bases aligning to TRBD1. CDR3 size: 16 residues. Trimming removed 10 bases from V and 1 base from J; junction bases left unmatched: 12. Germline V gene data show CDR1 as SNHLY and CDR2 as FYNNEI. The CDR3 DNA is TGTGCCACCCAGGAGAGGACAGGGGGAACGAACACTGAAGCTTTCTTT. This codes for CATQERTGGTNTEAFF.

The sample holds a few counts of this clone. The genes are TRBV7-9 and TRBJ1-2, with a tentative D call TRBD1 (5 bases). The CDR3 totals 16 residues. The germline CDR1 and CDR2 sequences are SEHNR and FQNEAQ (reference sequence). V was shortened by 1 base and J by 6 bases, with 18 bases between the two germline ends. The CDR3 DNA reads as TGTGCCAGCAGCTTAGACCCGTTGGGGGGATTGGATGGCTACACCTTC. Protein: CASSLDPLGGLDGYTF.

V gene TRBV5-6 combines with J gene TRBJ2-2; D is possibly TRBD2 (5 bases). Trimming took 2 bases from V and 6 from J, leaving 14 bases between them. CDR1 is SGHDT, CDR2 YYEEEE, per germline. This CDR3 comprises 15 residues. DNA of the CDR3: TGTGCCAGCAGCTTCGGTCGGGATTCCCCCGGGGAGCTGTTTTTT. This sequence encodes CASSFGRDSPGELFF.

The V call is TRBV9, the J call TRBJ2-1, with D perhaps matching TRBD1 (5 bases). In germline, CDR1 is SGDLS, CDR2 YYNGEE. This CDR3 has 17 amino acids. The V end was cut by 4 bases, the J end by 6 bases, with 23 bases between. As DNA, the CDR3 is TGTGCCAGCAGCCCCGAAACGACACTCAAGGGGTCCAATGAGCAGTTCTTC. Protein product: CASSPETTLKGSNEQFF.

The chain couples TRBV18 to TRBJ1-6; D ambiguous. CDR1 KGHSH and CDR2 LQKENI come from the germline V gene. The CDR3 covers 14 residues. V lost 3 bases and J lost 8, with 11 bases in between. CDR3: CASSPRQDDSPLHF. CDR3 nucleotide sequence: TGTGCCAGCTCACCTCGGCAGGATGATTCACCCCTCCACTTT.